This TCR beta chain comes out of a study of OX40 agonist ivuxolimab in advanced cancers. This CDR3 spans 13 amino acids. Germline CDR1 reads SGHKS; CDR2 reads YYEKEE (reference sequence). The V and J ends lost 4 bases and 4 bases respectively, with 11 bases between them. Sequenced by immunoSEQ multiplex PCR; TCRdb stores in-frame clones only, minus some. The repertoire has some 70,000 clones, more than 70% of them found once; the top ten carry roughly 1%. The sequences come from CD4+ or CD8+ T cells sorted from blood, collected in a trial of the OX40 agonist ivuxolimab. This receptor was taken from an adult with an advanced solid tumor such as melanoma, head and neck, liver or kidney cancer. The chain joins TRBV5-5 to TRBJ2-5; tentatively, D is TRBD1 (6 bases). CDR3 DNA: TGTGCCAGCAGCCCCGAGACAGGAGAGACCCAGTACTTC. Its translation: CASSPETGETQYF.